The 4 T cell receptor beta chains below were found in one sample sequenced in a study of T-cell reconstitution after alpha-beta-depleted transplantation in children. The library targeted TCRbeta and was prepared with unique molecular identifiers. TCRdb recomputed calls from the PCR reads with MiXCR, one row per CDR3 protein. The sample holds about 420,000 distinct CDR3 sequences; around 15% are singletons and the top ten take 25% to 30%. Sequencing used PBMCs, mostly from graft donor cells, obtained 360 days after TCRalphabeta/CD19-depleted stem cell transplant. The receptors originated from a boy in the first two years of life who had a stem cell transplant for Wiskott-Aldrich syndrome, so the T cells may come from the graft donor.

The chain links TRBV7-8 to TRBJ1-6; 7 bases match TRBD1. Germline lookup yields CDR1 SGHVS and CDR2 FQNEAQ. After removal of 1 base from V and 7 bases from J, the junction contained 7 bases not matched to a gene. The CDR3 loop spans 16 amino acids. In DNA, the CDR3 is TGTGCCAGCAGCTTAGAAGCAGGGGGTTGGAATTCACCCCTCCACTTT. This gives the protein CASSLEAGGWNSPLHF. The whole variable domain, filled in from reference TRBV7-8 and TRBJ1-6, reads GAGVSQSPRYKVAKRGQDVALRCDPISGHVSLFWYQQALGQGPEFLTYFQNEAQLDKSGLPSDRFFAERPEGSVSTLKIQRTQQEDSAVYLCASSLEAGGWNSPLHFGNGTRLTVT.

The CDR3: CASSLAIIGRRYSGANVLTF. The CDR3 DNA reads as TGTGCCAGCAGCTTAGCGATCATTGGCAGGAGGTACTCTGGGGCCAACGTCCTGACTTTC. The chain employs TRBV11-1 and TRBJ2-6, with D possibly being TRBD2 (5 bases). The CDR3 covers 20 residues. Germline assignment: CDR1 SGHAT and CDR2 FQDESV (reference sequence). Trimming left V 0 bases short and J 0 bases short, with 18 bases between.

In its sample, this clonotype was seen a few times. V gene TRBV5-8 combines with J gene TRBJ2-1; 13 nucleotides agree with TRBD2. The CDR3 sequence is 17 residues long. CDR1 and CDR2 from the germline V gene are SGHTS and YDEGEE. J was trimmed by 7 bases and V by 2 bases; bases with no gene match: 9. This CDR3 reads CASSFEPLAGGRNEQFF. The CDR3 nucleotides are TGTGCCAGCAGCTTTGAGCCACTAGCGGGAGGGCGAAATGAGCAGTTCTTC.

In its sample, this clonotype was seen a few times. V and J are TRBV12-3 or TRBV12-4 and TRBJ1-6; D remains ambiguous. Trimming stripped 4 bases from V and 8 bases from J, with 6 bases between. There are 12 residues in the CDR3. In DNA form, the CDR3 reads TGTGCCAGCAGTTGGGCCGATTCACCCCTCCACTTT. Residues: CASSWADSPLHF.